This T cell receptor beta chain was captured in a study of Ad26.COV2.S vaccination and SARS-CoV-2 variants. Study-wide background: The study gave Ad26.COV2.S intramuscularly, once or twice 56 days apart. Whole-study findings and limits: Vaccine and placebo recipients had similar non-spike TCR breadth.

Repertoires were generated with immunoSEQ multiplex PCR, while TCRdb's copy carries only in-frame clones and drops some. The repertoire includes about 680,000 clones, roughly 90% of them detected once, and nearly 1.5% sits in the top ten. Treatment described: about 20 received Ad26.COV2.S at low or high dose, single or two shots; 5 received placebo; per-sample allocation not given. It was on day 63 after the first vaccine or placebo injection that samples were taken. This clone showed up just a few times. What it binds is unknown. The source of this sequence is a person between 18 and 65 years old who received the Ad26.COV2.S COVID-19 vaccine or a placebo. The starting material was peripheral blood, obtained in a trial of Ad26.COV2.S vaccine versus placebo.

DNA of the CDR3: TGTGCCAGCTCAATACTGGGACAGGAGAACACTGAAGCTTTCTTT. The encoded protein is CASSILGQENTEAFF. V usage is TRBV18 and J usage is TRBJ1-1, with TRBD1 identical over 8 bases. CDR1 and CDR2 (germline): KGHSH, LQKENI. Trimming removed 5 bases from V and 1 base from J; junction bases left unmatched: 6. This CDR3 spans 15 amino acids.